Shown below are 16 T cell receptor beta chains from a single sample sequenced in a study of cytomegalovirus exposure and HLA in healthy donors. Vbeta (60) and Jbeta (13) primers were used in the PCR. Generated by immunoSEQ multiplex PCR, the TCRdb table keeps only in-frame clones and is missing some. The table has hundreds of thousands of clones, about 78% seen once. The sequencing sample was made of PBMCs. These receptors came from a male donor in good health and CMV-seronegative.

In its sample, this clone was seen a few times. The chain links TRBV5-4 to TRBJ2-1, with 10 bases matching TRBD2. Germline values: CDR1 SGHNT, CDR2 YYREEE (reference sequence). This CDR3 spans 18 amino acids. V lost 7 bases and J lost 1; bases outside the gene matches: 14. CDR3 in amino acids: CASRRGLAGDVSYNEQFF. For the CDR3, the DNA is TGTGCCAGCCGCAGGGGGCTAGCGGGAGATGTGTCCTACAATGAGCAGTTCTTC.

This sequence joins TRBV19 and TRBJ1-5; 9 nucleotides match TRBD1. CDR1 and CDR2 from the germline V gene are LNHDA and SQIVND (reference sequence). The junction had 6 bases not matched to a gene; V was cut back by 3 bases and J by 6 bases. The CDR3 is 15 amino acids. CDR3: CASSIADRGSQPQHF. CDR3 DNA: TGTGCCAGTAGTATTGCGGACAGGGGTAGTCAGCCCCAGCATTTT.

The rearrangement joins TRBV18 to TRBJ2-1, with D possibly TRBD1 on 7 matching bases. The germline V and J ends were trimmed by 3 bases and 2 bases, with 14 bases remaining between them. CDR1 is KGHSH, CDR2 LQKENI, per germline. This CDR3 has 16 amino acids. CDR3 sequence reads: CASSPRGAYTYNEQFF. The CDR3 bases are TGTGCCAGCTCACCCAGGGGGGCGTATACCTACAATGAGCAGTTCTTC.

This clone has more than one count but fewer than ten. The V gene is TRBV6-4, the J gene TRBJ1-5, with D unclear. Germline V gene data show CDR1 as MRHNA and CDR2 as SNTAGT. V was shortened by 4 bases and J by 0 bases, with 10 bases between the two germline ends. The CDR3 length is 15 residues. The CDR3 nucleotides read TGTGCCAGCAGTGTCCGGTTCTCTAGCAATCAGCCCCAGCATTTT. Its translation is CASSVRFSSNQPQHF.

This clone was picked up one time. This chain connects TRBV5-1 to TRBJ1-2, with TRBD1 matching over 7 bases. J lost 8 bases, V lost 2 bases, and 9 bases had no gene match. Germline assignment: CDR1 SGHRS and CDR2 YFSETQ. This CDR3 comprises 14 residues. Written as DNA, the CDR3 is TGCGCCAGCAGCTTACCGACAGGGATAGGAGGCTACACCTTC. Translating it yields CASSLPTGIGGYTF.

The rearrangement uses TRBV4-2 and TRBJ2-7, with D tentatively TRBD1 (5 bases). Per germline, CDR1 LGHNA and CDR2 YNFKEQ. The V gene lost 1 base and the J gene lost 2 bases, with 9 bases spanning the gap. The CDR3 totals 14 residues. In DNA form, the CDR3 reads TGTGCCAGCAGCCAAGGTCAGGACACCTACGAGCAGTACTTC. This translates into CASSQGQDTYEQYF.

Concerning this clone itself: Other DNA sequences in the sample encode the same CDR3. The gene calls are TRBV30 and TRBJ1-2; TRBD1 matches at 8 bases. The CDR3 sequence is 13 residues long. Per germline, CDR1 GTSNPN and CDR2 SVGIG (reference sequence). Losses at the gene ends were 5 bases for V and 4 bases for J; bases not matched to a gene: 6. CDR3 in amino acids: CAWHRDRPYGYTF. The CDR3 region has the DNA TGTGCCTGGCATCGGGACAGGCCCTATGGCTACACCTTC. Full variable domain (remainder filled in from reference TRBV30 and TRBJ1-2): SQTIHQWPATLVQPVGSPLSLECTVEGTSNPNLYWYRQAAGRGLQLLFYSVGIGQISSEVPQNLSASRPQDRQFILSSKKLLLSDSGFYLCAWHRDRPYGYTFGSGTRLTVV.

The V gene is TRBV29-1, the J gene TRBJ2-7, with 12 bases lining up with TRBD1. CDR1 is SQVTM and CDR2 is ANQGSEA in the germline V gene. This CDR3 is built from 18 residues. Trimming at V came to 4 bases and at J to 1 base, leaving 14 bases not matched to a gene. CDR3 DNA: TGCAGCGTTGCGGGGGGGGACAGGGGGCGGTTCTGGTCCTACGAGCAGTACTTC. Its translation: CSVAGGDRGRFWSYEQYF.

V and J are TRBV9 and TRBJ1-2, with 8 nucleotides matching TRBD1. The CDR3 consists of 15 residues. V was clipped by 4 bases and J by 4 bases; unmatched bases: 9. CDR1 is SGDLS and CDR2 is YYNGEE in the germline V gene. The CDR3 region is CASSPAGGGIYGYTF. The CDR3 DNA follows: TGTGCCAGCAGCCCAGCAGGGGGCGGAATCTATGGCTACACCTTC.

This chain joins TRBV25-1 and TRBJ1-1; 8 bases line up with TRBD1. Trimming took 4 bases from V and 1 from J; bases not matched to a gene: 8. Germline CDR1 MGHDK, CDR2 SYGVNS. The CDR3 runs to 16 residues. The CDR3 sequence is CASSARRTGRNTEAFF. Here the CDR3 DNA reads TGTGCCAGCAGTGCTCGACGGACAGGGCGGAACACTGAAGCTTTCTTT.

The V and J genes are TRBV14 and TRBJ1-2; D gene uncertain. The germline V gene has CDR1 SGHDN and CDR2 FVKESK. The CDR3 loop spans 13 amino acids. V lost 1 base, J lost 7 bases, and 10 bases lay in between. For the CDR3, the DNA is TGTGCCAGCAGCCAAGCCGGGGTTGGTGGCTACACCTTC. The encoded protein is CASSQAGVGGYTF.

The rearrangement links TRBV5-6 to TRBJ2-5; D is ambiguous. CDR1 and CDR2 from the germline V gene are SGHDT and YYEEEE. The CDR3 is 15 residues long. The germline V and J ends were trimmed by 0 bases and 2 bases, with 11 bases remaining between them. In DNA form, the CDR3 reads TGTGCCAGCAGCTTGGGTTTCGCGACACAAGAGACCCAGTACTTC. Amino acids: CASSLGFATQETQYF. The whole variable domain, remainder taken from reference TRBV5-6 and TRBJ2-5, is DAGVTQSPTHLIKTRGQQVTLRCSPKSGHDTVSWYQQALGQGPQFIFQYYEEEERQRGNFPDRFSGHQFPNYSSELNVNALLLGDSALYLCASSLGFATQETQYFGPGTRLLVL.

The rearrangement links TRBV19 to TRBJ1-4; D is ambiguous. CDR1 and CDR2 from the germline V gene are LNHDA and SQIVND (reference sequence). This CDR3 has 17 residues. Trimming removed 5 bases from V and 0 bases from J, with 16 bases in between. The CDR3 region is CASSRTSPGATNEKLFF. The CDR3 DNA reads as TGTGCCAGTAGTCGGACTTCTCCGGGAGCAACTAATGAAAAACTGTTTTTT.

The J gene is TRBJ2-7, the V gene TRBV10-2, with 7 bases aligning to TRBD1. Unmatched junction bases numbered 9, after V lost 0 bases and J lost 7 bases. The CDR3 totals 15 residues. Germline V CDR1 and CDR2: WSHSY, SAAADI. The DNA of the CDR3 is TGCGCCAGCAGTGAGTCGTTAGACAGGGTTGAGGAGCAGTACTTC. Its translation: CASSESLDRVEEQYF.

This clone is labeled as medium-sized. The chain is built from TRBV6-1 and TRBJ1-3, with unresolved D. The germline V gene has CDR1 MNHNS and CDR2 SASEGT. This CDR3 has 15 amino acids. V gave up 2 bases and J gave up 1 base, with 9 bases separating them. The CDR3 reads CASSELPGSGNTIYF. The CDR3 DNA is TGTGCCAGCAGTGAATTACCAGGTTCTGGAAACACCATATATTTT.

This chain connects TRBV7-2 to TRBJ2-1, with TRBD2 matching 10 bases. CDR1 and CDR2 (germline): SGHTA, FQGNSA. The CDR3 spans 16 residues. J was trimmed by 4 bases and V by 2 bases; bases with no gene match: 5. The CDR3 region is CASSLSSGSNYNEQFF. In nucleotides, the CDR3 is TGTGCCAGCAGCTTATCTAGCGGGAGTAATTACAATGAGCAGTTCTTC.